This entry lists 32 T cell receptor beta chains sequenced from one sample in a study of cytomegalovirus exposure and HLA in healthy donors. A multiplex PCR was run with 60 Vbeta primers and 13 Jbeta primers. Sequencing was performed with immunoSEQ multiplex PCR; in TCRdb, only in-frame clones are kept and a portion is missing. This sample has about 140,000 clones, with more than 60% found just once. The sequenced sample consisted of PBMCs. These receptors were obtained from a female donor in good health and CMV-seronegative.

The V call is TRBV10-3, the J call TRBJ2-5, with 7 bases aligning to TRBD2. This CDR3 has 13 residues. The junction had 2 bases not matched to a gene; V was cut back by 4 bases and J by 3 bases. The V gene's germline CDR1 is ENHRY and CDR2 SYGVKD. This chain's CDR3 is CAISGGGEETQYF. CDR3 sequence (DNA): TGTGCCATCAGTGGGGGGGGAGAAGAGACCCAGTACTTC.

The chain carries TRBV6-5 and TRBJ1-3; 7 nucleotides match TRBD1. J was trimmed by 4 bases and V by 6 bases; bases with no gene match: 3. The CDR3 has 13 amino acids. Per germline, CDR1 MNHEY and CDR2 SVGAGI. DNA of the CDR3: TGTGCCAGCAGCGACAGGGCCGGAAACACCATATATTTT. This sequence encodes CASSDRAGNTIYF.

V usage is TRBV28 and J usage is TRBJ2-1; a possible D gene is TRBD2 (5 bases). The germline V and J ends were trimmed by 5 bases and 3 bases, with 20 bases remaining between them. Germline CDR1 MDHEN, CDR2 SYDVKM. The CDR3 length is 17 residues. The CDR3 spells CASSPHTGEAGYNEQFF. The CDR3 DNA reads as TGTGCCAGCAGTCCACACACCGGAGAGGCGGGCTACAATGAGCAGTTCTTC.

V is TRBV11-2 and J is TRBJ2-5, with D possibly being TRBD1 (6 bases). Germline V gene data show CDR1 as SGHAT and CDR2 as FQNNGV. V was cut by 5 bases and J by 3 bases, with 19 bases left in between. The length of the CDR3 is 16 residues. This chain's CDR3 is CASSLLQGRGKETQYF. As DNA, the CDR3 is TGTGCCAGCAGCCTCCTACAGGGACGGGGAAAAGAGACCCAGTACTTC.

The chain uses TRBV28 and TRBJ1-2; D is uncertain. Trimming cost V 1 base and J 8 bases, with 29 bases left between them. The germline V gene encodes CDR1 MDHEN and CDR2 SYDVKM. This CDR3 has 19 residues. The CDR3, as DNA: TGTGCCAGCAGTTTATTAGCCCTAGGGAGGCCGGTGGAAACATGGGGCTACACCTTC. It translates to CASSLLALGRPVETWGYTF.

The chain recombines TRBV6-6 with TRBJ2-7; D remains unclear. The CDR3 has 14 residues. Trimming pared 6 bases from V and 5 bases from J, leaving 17 bases between. The germline V gene has CDR1 MNHNY and CDR2 SVGAGI (reference sequence). DNA of the CDR3: TGTGCCAGCAGAGCTACTCCGCCCCGGGACGAGCAGTACTTC. Protein product: CASRATPPRDEQYF.

The rearrangement uses TRBV7-3 and TRBJ1-1; 8 bases are a match to TRBD1. Trimming cost V 6 bases and J 5 bases; bases outside gene matches: 5. From germline, CDR1 is SGHTA and CDR2 FQGTGA. The CDR3 loop spans 13 amino acids. CDR3 sequence (DNA): TGTGCCAGCAGTGAACAGGGGGGGACTGAAGCTTTCTTT. Translation gives CASSEQGGTEAFF.

This sequence joins TRBV6-5 and TRBJ2-1, with D maybe TRBD2 (5 bases). Germline values: CDR1 MNHEY, CDR2 SVGAGI. Trimming removed 4 bases at V and 6 bases at J, with 16 bases between. This CDR3 is 15 amino acids long. The CDR3, as DNA: TGTGCCAGCAGTTCGATCGGGAAAATACCCAATGAGCAGTTCTTC. This gives the protein CASSSIGKIPNEQFF.

This clone was seen once. This sequence joins TRBV14 and TRBJ1-2, with 11 nucleotides matching TRBD1. CDR3 length: 13 amino acids. Germline CDR1 reads SGHDN; CDR2 reads FVKESK. V lost 1 base, J lost 13 bases, and 5 bases stayed unmatched. CDR3 DNA: TGTGCCAGCAGCCAAGCCGGGACAGGGGGATGCACCTTC. Translated, it gives CASSQAGTGGCTF.

This chain links TRBV5-1 with TRBJ2-1; 8 bases line up with TRBD2. Per the germline V gene, CDR1 is SGHRS and CDR2 is YFSETQ. V gave up 4 bases and J gave up 6 bases; unmatched junction bases: 12. CDR3 size: 16 residues. CDR3: CASSPRDSGAINEQFF. In DNA form, the CDR3 reads TGCGCCAGCAGCCCCCGGGATAGCGGGGCCATCAATGAGCAGTTCTTC.

Turning to this clone: Other DNA sequences in this sample translate to the same CDR3. This chain uses TRBV7-2 with TRBJ2-7, with D unclear. Trimming took 4 bases from V and 3 from J, leaving 4 bases between them. This CDR3 comprises 11 residues. Germline CDR1 and CDR2: SGHTA and FQGNSA. The CDR3 sequence: CASSSLYEQYF. The DNA for the CDR3 is TGTGCCAGCAGCTCCCTCTACGAGCAGTACTTC.

V usage is TRBV6-6 and J usage is TRBJ2-5, with 13 positions matching TRBD2. The CDR3 runs 16 residues. Trimming cost V 6 bases and J 2 bases; bases outside gene matches: 6. Per germline, CDR1 MNHNY and CDR2 SVGAGI (reference sequence). CDR3 nucleotides: TGTGCCAGCAGAATGCCGGGACTAGCGGGGCAAGAGACCCAGTACTTC. This sequence encodes CASRMPGLAGQETQYF.

V gene TRBV5-1 combines with J gene TRBJ1-6, with TRBD1 matching over 7 bases. Trimming at V came to 4 bases and at J to 8 bases, leaving 6 bases not matched to a gene. The germline CDR1 and CDR2 sequences are SGHRS and YFSETQ. The CDR3 spans 14 residues. CDR3 nucleotide sequence: TGCGCCAGCAGCCTCGGACAGGCGGATTCACCCCTCCACTTT. Protein product: CASSLGQADSPLHF.

The chain joins TRBV11-2 to TRBJ2-1; D perhaps matches TRBD1 (5 bases). This CDR3 contains 15 residues. Germline lookup yields CDR1 SGHAT and CDR2 FQNNGV. V shed 5 bases and J shed 5 bases, with 16 bases lying between them. This CDR3 is CASSLNLGANNEQFF. The CDR3 bases are TGTGCCAGCAGCCTCAATTTAGGGGCAAACAATGAGCAGTTCTTC.

This chain connects TRBV19 to TRBJ1-1, with 7 bases identical to TRBD1. Germline V gives CDR1 LNHDA, CDR2 SQIVND (reference sequence). Trimming at V came to 7 bases and at J to 2 bases, leaving 7 bases not matched to a gene. This CDR3 region has 14 residues. CDR3 region: CASTPTGINTEAFF. Written as DNA, the CDR3 is TGTGCCAGTACCCCGACAGGGATTAACACTGAAGCTTTCTTT.

The chain links TRBV15 to TRBJ2-1, with TRBD1 identical over 7 bases. After removal of 5 bases from V and 10 bases from J, the junction contained 5 bases not matched to a gene. Germline V gene data show CDR1 as LNHNV and CDR2 as YYDKDF (reference sequence). CDR3 length: 12 residues. The CDR3 DNA reads TGTGCCACCAGCGCCGACAGGGCCGAGCAGTTCTTC. It is translated as CATSADRAEQFF.

V and J are TRBV5-5 and TRBJ2-3; D gene ambiguous. The V end lost 0 bases, the J end lost 0 bases, and 5 bases lay between the germline ends. CDR3 length: 14 residues. Germline V gene sequence: CDR1 SGHKS, CDR2 YYEKEE (reference sequence). CDR3 residues: CASSLGASTDTQYF. DNA for the CDR3: TGTGCCAGCAGCTTGGGAGCTAGCACAGATACGCAGTATTTT. Filled out from reference TRBV5-5 and TRBJ2-3, the complete variable domain reads DAGVTQSPTHLIKTRGQQVTLRCSPISGHKSVSWYQQVLGQGPQFIFQYYEKEERGRGNFPDRFSARQFPNYSSELNVNALLLGDSALYLCASSLGASTDTQYFGPGTRLTVL.

This clone appeared a few times. J is TRBJ2-3 and V is TRBV5-8, with 7 positions matching TRBD2. CDR1 is SGHTS, CDR2 YDEGEE, per germline. The J segment lost 3 bases and the V segment lost 2 bases, leaving 6 bases of the junction unmatched. This CDR3 region has 15 residues. CDR3 protein: CASSFGLDTTDTQYF. DNA for the CDR3: TGTGCCAGCAGCTTCGGACTAGATACGACAGATACGCAGTATTTT.

In DNA form, the CDR3 reads TGTGCCAGCTCGGAGACTAGCGGGGGAGGAGAGACCCAGTACTTC. Protein sequence: CASSETSGGGETQYF. V gene TRBV6-1 combines with J gene TRBJ2-5; TRBD2 matches 12 bases. CDR1 is MNHNS, CDR2 SASEGT, per germline. J gave up 4 bases and V 8 bases, and 8 bases lay outside the gene matches. This CDR3 contains 15 residues.

This clone showed up just once. The rearrangement uses TRBV7-7 and TRBJ2-2; weak D call: TRBD1 (5 bases). Germline values: CDR1 SSHAT, CDR2 FNYEAQ (reference sequence). Trimming took 5 bases from V and 0 from J, leaving 13 bases between them. The CDR3 has 16 residues. The DNA of the CDR3 is TGTGCCAGCAGCGTGCGGACAATTACGAACACCGGGGAGCTGTTTTTT. Encoded protein: CASSVRTITNTGELFF. The full variable domain, with the rest looked up from reference TRBV7-7 and TRBJ2-2, is GAGVSQSPRYKVTKRGQDVTLRCDPISSHATLYWYQQALGQGPEFLTYFNYEAQPDKSGLPSDRFSAERPEGSISTLTIQRTEQRDSAMYRCASSVRTITNTGELFFGEGSRLTVL.

The chain uses TRBV7-9 and TRBJ1-2, with 9 bases that match TRBD1. The CDR3 is made up of 16 amino acids. J gave up 3 bases and V 1 base, and 6 bases lay outside the gene matches. CDR1 is SEHNR, CDR2 FQNEAQ, per germline (reference sequence). The CDR3 DNA reads as TGTGCCAGCAGCTTAGACTGGACAGGGGACGACTATGGCTACACCTTC. Amino acid sequence: CASSLDWTGDDYGYTF.

This chain joins TRBV7-8 and TRBJ2-7, with TRBD2 matching over 10 bases. V dropped 5 bases and J dropped 7; count of bases not matched to a gene: 8. The V gene's germline CDR1 is SGHVS and CDR2 FQNEAQ. There are 14 residues in the CDR3. The CDR3 region is CASSPLAGVEEQYF. CDR3 nucleotides: TGTGCCAGCAGCCCCCTAGCGGGGGTGGAGGAGCAGTACTTC.

This rearrangement joins TRBV2 to TRBJ2-1; TRBD2 matches at 7 bases. The germline V gene has CDR1 SNHLY and CDR2 FYNNEI. The CDR3 spans 12 residues. J lost 8 bases, V lost 5 bases, and 3 bases had no gene match. Here the CDR3 reads CASSYRGDEQFF. CDR3 coding DNA: TGTGCCAGCAGTTACCGGGGGGATGAGCAGTTCTTC.

The chain couples TRBV4-1 to TRBJ1-1; 8 bases agree with TRBD1. The germline gives CDR1 MGHRA, CDR2 YSYEKL. The CDR3 sequence is 13 residues long. J was trimmed by 5 bases and V by 4 bases; bases with no gene match: 3. The CDR3 DNA sequence: TGCGCCAGCAGCCCTCGACAGGGGACTGAAGCTTTCTTT. It yields the protein CASSPRQGTEAFF.

This clone was seen only once. This chain uses TRBV27 with TRBJ2-3; 8 bases align to TRBD2. CDR3 length: 15 residues. V gave up 6 bases and J gave up 1 base; unmatched junction bases: 6. CDR1 is MNHEY, CDR2 SMNVEV, per germline (reference sequence). The DNA of the CDR3 is TGTGCCAGCAGCCCTCGGGGGGGAGGCACAGATACGCAGTATTTT. This codes for CASSPRGGGTDTQYF.

This clone was counted once. The J gene is TRBJ2-1, the V gene TRBV4-1; maybe TRBD1 (6 bases). The CDR3 is made up of 17 amino acids. The germline CDR1 and CDR2 sequences are MGHRA and YSYEKL. V was trimmed by 4 bases and J by 4 bases, leaving 20 bases between them. CDR3 DNA sequence: TGCGCCAGCAGCCGGCCGCCCGGGACACTCCTTTACAATGAGCAGTTCTTC. Translated, it gives CASSRPPGTLLYNEQFF.

The chain uses TRBV2 and TRBJ1-1; D uncertain. Germline V gives CDR1 SNHLY, CDR2 FYNNEI. The CDR3 extends over 14 amino acids. The ends were cut back, 2 bases at V and 0 bases at J, with 7 bases in the middle. The CDR3 reads CASSERHLNTEAFF. In DNA, the CDR3 is TGTGCCAGCAGTGAAAGACACCTGAACACTGAAGCTTTCTTT.

V and J are TRBV5-1 and TRBJ1-4, with TRBD1 matching over 8 bases. This CDR3 is 14 amino acids long. V was pared by 4 bases and J by 3 bases, with 2 bases of the junction left unmatched. Germline assignment: CDR1 SGHRS and CDR2 YFSETQ. The CDR3 region is CASSPQGANEKLFF. CDR3 DNA sequence: TGCGCCAGCAGCCCACAGGGGGCTAATGAAAAACTGTTTTTT.

The V and J genes are TRBV6-5 and TRBJ1-5; D perhaps matches TRBD1 (5 bases). This CDR3 has 13 residues. V was clipped by 10 bases and J by 3 bases, with 13 bases between them. Germline assignment: CDR1 MNHEY and CDR2 SVGAGI. CDR3 loop: CATGWGDNQPQHF. The DNA of the CDR3 is TGTGCCACCGGATGGGGGGACAATCAGCCCCAGCATTTT.

The chain is built from TRBV2 and TRBJ1-4, with TRBD1 identical over 10 bases. Germline CDR1 reads SNHLY; CDR2 reads FYNNEI. The CDR3 runs to 14 residues. The V and J ends lost 5 bases and 7 bases, in that order; junction bases with no gene match: 4. The CDR3 DNA reads as TGTGCCAGCAGTAAGGGGGACAGGGGTGAAAAACTGTTTTTT. Its translation: CASSKGDRGEKLFF. Supplemented by reference TRBV2 and TRBJ1-4, the full variable domain reads EPEVTQTPSHQVTQMGQEVILRCVPISNHLYFYWYRQILGQKVEFLVSFYNNEISEKSEIFDDQFSVERPDGSNFTLKIRSTKLEDSAMYFCASSKGDRGEKLFFGSGTQLSVL.

In DNA form, the CDR3 reads TGTGCCAGCAGCTTAGGCGGGGGACTTAACACTGAAGCTTTCTTT. Its translation: CASSLGGGLNTEAFF. The chain is built from TRBV13 and TRBJ1-1, with D perhaps matching TRBD1 (5 bases). CDR1 and CDR2 from the germline V gene are PRHDT and FYEKMQ (reference sequence). This CDR3 spans 15 amino acids. Between the trimmed V and J ends, which lost 0 bases and 2 bases, there was a span of 10 bases.

The chain employs TRBV7-6 and TRBJ2-7; tentative D call: TRBD2 (6 bases). The ends were cut back, 3 bases at V and 5 bases at J, with 20 bases in the middle. The germline V gene has CDR1 SGHVS and CDR2 FNYEAQ. CDR3 length: 16 amino acids. The DNA of the CDR3 is TGTGCCAGCAGCTTGGGAGGCGGTCAGAGGCTGAACGAGCAGTACTTC. This gives the protein CASSLGGGQRLNEQYF.